These 15 T cell receptor beta chains were sequenced from one sample in a study of technical replicates of blood from a handful of donors. Clones were sequenced by immunoSEQ multiplex PCR, and TCRdb holds only the in-frame ones, with some missing. This table holds almost 70,000 clones, 88% found once. The sample consisted of PBMCs. These receptors originate from a human donor in good health. Some clones in this sample may be carry-over from other donors' samples.

This rearrangement joins TRBV4-3 to TRBJ2-7; TRBD1 matches at 7 bases. Germline assignment: CDR1 LGHNA and CDR2 YSLEER. The V segment lost 4 bases and the J segment 1 base; nucleotides outside the gene matches: 13. This CDR3 has 17 residues. DNA for the CDR3: TGCGCCAGCAGCCCAGGGACAGCGTCTAGCCGATCCTACGAGCAGTACTTC. Its protein product is CASSPGTASSRSYEQYF.

A single count supports this clone. The chain links TRBV2 to TRBJ2-5; possibly TRBD1 for D (5 bases). Germline V gene data show CDR1 as SNHLY and CDR2 as FYNNEI. The CDR3 runs 14 residues. V dropped 8 bases and J dropped 5 bases, with 18 bases sitting between them. CDR3 amino acids: CASVLQAIGETQYF. The CDR3 DNA is TGTGCCAGCGTATTACAGGCCATAGGGGAGACCCAGTACTTC.

This chain connects TRBV27 to TRBJ1-1, with a tentative D call TRBD1 (5 bases). Deletions cut 5 bases from V and 0 bases from J, with 13 bases between. This CDR3 comprises 15 residues. CDR1 is MNHEY and CDR2 is SMNVEV in the germline V gene (reference sequence). In DNA, the CDR3 is TGTGCCAGCAGTCGCGGGGGAATAATGAACACTGAAGCTTTCTTT. Its protein product is CASSRGGIMNTEAFF.

This clone was seen once. The chain couples TRBV5-1 to TRBJ1-1; 9 bases line up with TRBD1. This CDR3 is 13 amino acids long. V shed 3 bases, J shed 6 bases, and the junction held 3 bases outside the gene matches. The germline CDR1 and CDR2 sequences are SGHRS and YFSETQ. The CDR3: CASSWTGVPEAFF. In nucleotides, the CDR3 is TGCGCCAGCAGCTGGACAGGGGTCCCTGAAGCTTTCTTT. Full variable domain (outside the CDR3, taken from reference TRBV5-1 and TRBJ1-1): KAGVTQTPRYLIKTRGQQVTLSCSPISGHRSVSWYQQTPGQGLQFLFEYFSETQRNKGNFPGRFSGRQFSNSRSEMNVSTLELGDSALYLCASSWTGVPEAFFGQGTRLTVV.

The rearrangement links TRBV5-1 to TRBJ2-7, with 12 bases fitting TRBD2. The CDR3 sequence is 15 residues long. CDR1 and CDR2 from the germline V gene are SGHRS and YFSETQ. Germline trimming cut 1 base from V and 7 bases from J; bases unmatched to any gene: 6. CDR3 DNA: TGCGCCAGCAGCTTGACAGGACTAGCGGGGCTTGAGCAGTACTTC. This encodes CASSLTGLAGLEQYF.

The rearrangement uses TRBV6-5 and TRBJ1-5; possibly TRBD1 for D (6 bases). V gave up 0 bases and J gave up 6 bases, with 12 bases separating them. The CDR3 is 15 residues long. Per germline, CDR1 MNHEY and CDR2 SVGAGI. Here the CDR3 reads CASSYSGARGQPQHF. In nucleotides, the CDR3 is TGTGCCAGCAGTTACTCGGGGGCGCGCGGTCAGCCCCAGCATTTT.

The chain joins TRBV7-3 to TRBJ2-7, with 11 bases that match TRBD2. The CDR3 has 17 residues. The V and J ends lost 0 bases and 2 bases, in that order; junction bases with no gene match: 6. Germline CDR1 reads SGHTA; CDR2 reads FQGTGA. CDR3 sequence: CASSLTSRTSGPYEQYF. In DNA, the CDR3 is TGTGCCAGCAGCTTAACTTCTAGGACTAGCGGGCCCTACGAGCAGTACTTC.

This rearrangement joins TRBV6-1 to TRBJ2-7; 10 bases align to TRBD2. CDR3 length equals 15 residues. Germline V CDR1 and CDR2: MNHNS, SASEGT. J was trimmed by 4 bases and V by 1 base; bases with no gene match: 4. The CDR3 region has the DNA TGTGCCAGCAGTGAAGGAGCGGGGGGGCGGTACGAGCAGTACTTC. Its translation is CASSEGAGGRYEQYF.

The rearrangement links TRBV4-3 to TRBJ2-1; 10 bases line up with TRBD2. CDR1 and CDR2 from the germline V gene are LGHNA and YSLEER. This CDR3 region has 15 residues. Losses at the gene ends were 4 bases for V and 1 base for J; bases not matched to a gene: 1. CDR3 residues: CASSPSGSSYNEQFF. Here the CDR3 DNA reads TGCGCCAGCAGCCCTAGCGGGAGTTCCTACAATGAGCAGTTCTTC.

Here the CDR3 DNA reads TGTGCCAGTACCAGGGAGGAGTACATTCAGTACTTC. Amino acid sequence: CASTREEYIQYF. The chain employs TRBV19 and TRBJ2-4; maybe TRBD2 (6 bases). The V gene lost 7 bases and the J gene lost 8 bases, with 12 bases spanning the gap. CDR1 and CDR2 (germline): LNHDA, SQIVND (reference sequence). The CDR3 has 12 residues.

The chain recombines TRBV4-3 with TRBJ2-5; 10 nucleotides align to TRBD2. The trim removed 2 bases at V and 4 bases at J, leaving 4 bases unmatched. CDR1 is LGHNA and CDR2 is YSLEER in the germline V gene. The length of the CDR3 is 15 residues. CDR3 nucleotide sequence: TGCGCCAGCAGCCAATGGTTAGCGGGAGGAGAGACCCAGTACTTC. Translating gives CASSQWLAGGETQYF.

This clone was recorded once. This rearrangement joins TRBV2 to TRBJ2-5; TRBD1 aligns across 7 bases. This CDR3 region has 16 residues. Per the germline V gene, CDR1 is SNHLY and CDR2 is FYNNEI. Trimming at V came to 7 bases and at J to 4 bases, leaving 15 bases not matched to a gene. CDR3 sequence: CASNPTGSISLETQYF. CDR3 coding DNA: TGTGCCAGCAACCCGACAGGGAGTATTAGTTTAGAGACCCAGTACTTC.

The count of this clone is one. This chain connects TRBV30 to TRBJ2-7, with 7 bases fitting TRBD1. The CDR3 runs to 15 residues. Germline V lookup: CDR1 GTSNPN, CDR2 SVGIG (reference sequence). V lost 2 bases to trimming and J lost 3 bases; unmatched junction nucleotides: 10. The CDR3 spells CAWSPKGASFYEQYF. CDR3 sequence (DNA): TGTGCCTGGAGTCCGAAGGGGGCTTCTTTCTACGAGCAGTACTTC.

The chain links TRBV6-5 to TRBJ2-1; 8 nucleotides match TRBD1. The germline CDR1 and CDR2 sequences are MNHEY and SVGAGI. V was pared by 4 bases and J by 9 bases, with 8 bases of the junction left unmatched. This CDR3 spans 14 amino acids. CDR3 sequence: CASSFTDRASEQFF. CDR3 nucleotide sequence: TGTGCCAGCAGTTTCACGGACAGGGCAAGTGAGCAGTTCTTC.

This clone was counted only a few times. The gene calls are TRBV4-3 and TRBJ2-1, with 9 nucleotides matching TRBD2. CDR1 is LGHNA and CDR2 is YSLEER in the germline V gene. Trimming removed 0 bases from V and 6 bases from J; junction bases left unmatched: 6. This CDR3 is 16 amino acids long. In DNA, the CDR3 is TGCGCCAGCAGCCAAGATAGCGGGCGGGGGGGCAATGAGCAGTTCTTC. As protein: CASSQDSGRGGNEQFF.